The present entry profiles one T cell receptor beta chain with its context. Its antigen remains unidentified. The V gene lost 1 base and the J gene lost 5 bases, with 11 bases spanning the gap. This CDR3 has 14 amino acids. Germline V gives CDR1 LNHDA, CDR2 SQIVND (reference sequence). The entry originates in a study of radiotherapy plus CTLA-4 blockade in lung cancer. Study summary: Objective responses were seen in about a sixth of patients, disease control in less than 40%.

Assay: immunoSEQ multiplex PCR; the TCRdb copy retains only in-frame clones and omits some. This table holds more than 75,000 clones, 65% to 85% found once. Study-level findings and limits: Reports state that early shifts in blood T cell clones, with interferon-beta, best predicted response. Blood TCR clones of tumor origin expanded after radiotherapy plus ipilimumab.

The material sequenced was peripheral blood, taken from a patient treated with radiotherapy plus ipilimumab. This sequence was found in a human donor with non-small cell lung cancer who had a partial response to radiotherapy plus ipilimumab. Some clones in this sample may be carry-over from other donors' samples. J is TRBJ1-1 and V is TRBV19; D gene unclear. CDR3 protein: CASSIGTPGTEAFF. The CDR3 DNA is TGTGCCAGTAGTATAGGGACGCCGGGAACTGAAGCTTTCTTT.